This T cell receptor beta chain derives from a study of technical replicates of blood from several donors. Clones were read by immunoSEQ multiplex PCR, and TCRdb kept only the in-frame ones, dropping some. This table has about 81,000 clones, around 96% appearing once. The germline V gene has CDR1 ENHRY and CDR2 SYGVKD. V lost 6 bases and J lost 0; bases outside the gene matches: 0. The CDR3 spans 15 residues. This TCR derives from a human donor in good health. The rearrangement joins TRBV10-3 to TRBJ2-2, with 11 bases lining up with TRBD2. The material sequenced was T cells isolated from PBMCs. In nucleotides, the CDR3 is TGTGCCATCAGACTAGCGGGGGCGAACACCGGGGAGCTGTTTTTT. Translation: CAIRLAGANTGELFF.